Many counts were recorded for the clone carrying this T cell receptor (beta chain). These data come from a study of regulatory T cells in long-lasting Graves disease. Stated time point: persistent/refractory GD, antithyroid drugs over 5 years with positive TRAb. PBMCs were the source of the RNA used for TCR sequencing. Arm-PCR of CDR3 regions and iRepertoire HTBI primers were the basis on which TCR beta libraries were built. TCRdb re-called the multiplex PCR reads with MiXCR, one entry per CDR3 protein. The sample has a few hundred thousand distinct CDR3 sequences, less than 25% seen once. The CDR3 has 13 residues. V dropped 5 bases and J dropped 2 bases, with 9 bases sitting between them.

Here the sequenced sample was peripheral blood mononuclear cells (PBMCs), taken when the disease was refractory, from a patient treated with antithyroid drugs. The sequence derives from a female donor with Graves disease. The J gene is TRBJ1-2, the V gene TRBV12-3 or TRBV12-4; no reliable D call. The DNA for the CDR3 is TGTGCCAGCAGTGAGAACGTCAACTATGGCTACACCTTC. Residues: CASSENVNYGYTF.